This paragraph covers one TCR beta chain sequence. This sample is part of a study of blood T cell repertoires in COVID-19. In the study overall: Samples representing acute and convalescent COVID-19 were sourced from the United States, Italy and Spain. T cells, B-cell-depleted T cells, or PBMCs supplied cDNA or gDNA.

CDR3 length: 14 residues. Germline V gene sequence: CDR1 SGHRS, CDR2 YFSETQ. The V end was cut by 6 bases, the J end by 0 bases, with 13 bases between. As handled by the study authors: Cell counts per sample came from amplifying reference gene primers. The data were produced by immunoSEQ multiplex PCR, yet TCRdb's version contains in-frame clones alone and is incomplete. That table is the source of V, J and clone size, and D and trimming were worked out from the DNA. The sample includes some 83,000 clones, 81% of them seen just once. The clonotype originates from a man at least 80 years old with acute or convalescent COVID-19. V usage is TRBV5-1 and J usage is TRBJ2-7; a weak D match, TRBD2 (6 bases). The sample taken for sequencing was peripheral blood. CDR3 region: CASTNTGDSYEQYF. The CDR3 DNA sequence: TGCGCCAGCACCAATACGGGGGACTCCTACGAGCAGTACTTC.